The present T cell receptor beta chain was sequenced within a study of blood T cell repertoires in COVID-19. V lost 2 bases and J 3 bases, leaving 2 bases between the germline ends. CDR3 length: 12 amino acids. CDR1 SNHLY and CDR2 FYNNEI come from the germline V gene. The data were produced by immunoSEQ multiplex PCR, yet TCRdb's version contains in-frame clones alone and is incomplete. The data contain approximately 430,000 clones, roughly 85% of them seen just once; the ten biggest clones take up around 1.4%. The sample consisted of peripheral blood. The TCR sequence derives from a woman aged 30 to 39 with active or convalescent COVID-19. This chain uses TRBV2 with TRBJ1-5; D is unclear. The CDR3 bases are TGTGCCAGCAGTGAATACAATCAGCCCCAGCATTTT. This encodes CASSEYNQPQHF.